This passage covers 7 T cell receptor beta chains from one sample sequenced in a study of human T cells and chemical hapten exposure. Using its own MiXCR run on the RACE reads, TCRdb lists one record per CDR3 protein. This sample has about 260,000 distinct CDR3 sequences, with over 8% found just once. Regarding time point: pre-sensitization, week 0. Treatment meaning: therapeutic diphenylcyclopropenone sensitization with weekly scalp DPC. The sequences come from whole blood, collected in connection with sensitization to the hapten diphenylcyclopropenone (DPC). Receptor source: a woman between 35 and 50 years old with alopecia areata. Some clones in this sample may be carry-over from other donors' samples.

This clonotype was counted ten times or more. The CDR3 here is CASSQEVTGVYGYTF. CDR3 coding DNA: TGCGCCAGCAGCCAAGAAGTGACAGGCGTCTATGGCTACACCTTC. The genes are TRBV4-3 and TRBJ1-2; the D gene is possibly TRBD1 (6 bases). Germline lookup yields CDR1 LGHNA and CDR2 YSLEER. Trimming took off 0 bases at V and 4 bases at J, with 12 bases between the two ends. The length of the CDR3 is 15 residues.

The chain uses TRBV5-1 and TRBJ1-1; maybe TRBD1 (6 bases). CDR3 length equals 13 residues. Trimming removed 4 bases at V and 7 bases at J, with 14 bases between. CDR1 is SGHRS and CDR2 is YFSETQ in the germline V gene. CDR3 DNA sequence: TGCGCCAGCAGCATAGGGGGAAATGGTGAAGCTTTCTTT. Amino acids: CASSIGGNGEAFF.

Ten or more counts support this clonotype. This chain uses TRBV6-2 or TRBV6-3 with TRBJ1-2, with D uncertain. Germline V gene data show CDR1 as MNHEY and CDR2 as SVGEGT. The CDR3 consists of 13 residues. Trimming took off 6 bases at V and 2 bases at J, with 10 bases between the two ends. The CDR3 coding sequence is TGTGCCAGCAGAGCCCTAGCCAACTATGGCTACACCTTC. Translation gives CASRALANYGYTF.

V usage is TRBV28 and J usage is TRBJ2-5; D possibly corresponds to TRBD1 (5 bases). The CDR3 has 13 residues. With 6 bases removed from V and 1 base from J, the gap between germline ends came to 9 bases. Germline values: CDR1 MDHEN, CDR2 SYDVKM. CDR3 sequence (DNA): TGTGCCAGCAGCGGACATCTCCAAGAGACCCAGTACTTC. Translating it yields CASSGHLQETQYF.

This clonotype has at least ten counts. V usage is TRBV6-5 and J usage is TRBJ2-1, with 8 bases matching TRBD2. This CDR3 has 17 residues. Per the germline V gene, CDR1 is MNHEY and CDR2 is SVGAGI. V was clipped by 0 bases and J by 3 bases; unmatched bases: 7. The CDR3 region is CASSYSIPGGVYNEQFF. Here the CDR3 DNA reads TGTGCCAGCAGTTACTCCATTCCGGGAGGGGTCTACAATGAGCAGTTCTTC.

This clonotype was detected a few times. J is TRBJ2-7 and V is TRBV6-5; no clear D gene. Trimming took off 0 bases at V and 5 bases at J, with 2 bases between the two ends. Germline V gene sequence: CDR1 MNHEY, CDR2 SVGAGI. CDR3 size: 11 residues. CDR3 protein: CASSYSNEQYF. The CDR3 DNA reads TGTGCCAGCAGTTACTCAAACGAGCAGTACTTC.

This clonotype was counted a few times. The rearrangement joins TRBV7-9 to TRBJ2-1; 8 bases map to TRBD2. Germline-derived CDR1 and CDR2 are SEHNR and FQNEAQ (reference sequence). V lost 6 bases, J lost 5 bases, and 15 bases stayed unmatched. The CDR3 has 17 residues. CDR3 nucleotides: TGTGCCAGCAGACCCCGACTAGCGTCTGGGTCTCACAATGAGCAGTTCTTC. This gives the protein CASRPRLASGSHNEQFF.